This record looks at one T cell receptor beta chain sequence and its context. Antigen specificity is unknown. The data belong to a study of OX40 agonist ivuxolimab in advanced cancers. Study context: An agonistic anti-OX40 (CD134) antibody, ivuxolimab, was used to treat the patients. Patients got intravenous ivuxolimab at 0.01 to 10 mg/kg every 2 weeks. Study-level points and caveats: Partial responders receiving 0.1-3.0 mg/kg showed among the lowest clonal expansion.

Assay used: immunoSEQ multiplex PCR; TCRdb lists only in-frame clones, some missing. The profile covers approximately 87,000 clones, with approximately 85% appearing a single time and roughly 4.3% taken by the ten largest. Trimming pared 6 bases from V and 6 bases from J, leaving 23 bases between. The CDR3 length is 16 residues. Germline V gene lookup returns CDR1 KGHSH and CDR2 LQKENI. V is TRBV18 and J is TRBJ1-2, with D hard to call. The TCR sequence derives from an adult with an advanced solid tumor such as melanoma, head and neck, liver or kidney cancer. The sequencing used CD4+ or CD8+ T cells sorted from blood, collected in a trial of the OX40 agonist ivuxolimab. CDR3 region: CASSPTLNTDTDGYTF. For the CDR3, the DNA is TGTGCCAGCTCCCCTACTTTAAATACTGACACTGATGGCTACACCTTC.